This is a list of T cell receptor beta chains from one sample in a study of shared clonotypes between healthy human individuals. The repertoire was sequenced with immunoSEQ multiplex PCR; TCRdb's copy has only in-frame clones and lacks some. The sample lists over 1.5 million clones, 95% to 99% occurring once. The specimen was naive CD4+ T cells sorted from blood. The receptors come from a young man in good health. Both conserved end residues are part of each CDR3. Only part of the rows carry a size: once, few, many, or a class if the clone is expanded.

V,size,J,CDR3
TRBV28,once,TRBJ2-3,CASLRGGSTDTQYF
TRBV9,-,TRBJ2-7,CASSGSAGTGNDEQYF
TRBV14,-,TRBJ1-3,CASSQVTLDRNTIYF
TRBV28,once,TRBJ2-1,CASTGISQIVFF
TRBV5-4,-,TRBJ2-5,CASSPTPTSEGETQYF
TRBV5-4,once,TRBJ2-2,CASSPGGAAGDTGELFF
TRBV7-2,once,TRBJ1-5,CASRLASNQPQHF
TRBV28,-,TRBJ2-3,CASSTLTDTQYF
TRBV14,-,TRBJ2-7,CASSADRGAVPLYEQYF
TRBV19,-,TRBJ1-4,CASKEGRFEKLFF
TRBV28,-,TRBJ1-2,CASSSSRQGYGYTF
TRBV7-2,-,TRBJ1-3,CASSLVGGQTGNTIYF
TRBV10-2,-,TRBJ1-2,CASRDRERLFYGYTF
TRBV6-5,-,TRBJ1-4,CASSYSTGGAQKLFF
TRBV30,-,TRBJ1-1,CAWTNPGHLNTEAFF
TRBV6-1,once,TRBJ2-7,CASSEGGLATYEQYF
TRBV11-3,-,TRBJ2-2,CASSRFPGSTGELFF
TRBV14,-,TRBJ2-1,CASSLGLNWNNEQFF
TRBV5-1,-,TRBJ1-2,CASSQSGGWTYGYTF
TRBV6-5,-,TRBJ2-7,CASIQGYEQYF
TRBV7-9,-,TRBJ2-3,CASSSTSQGWNHTDTQYF
TRBV6-5,-,TRBJ2-1,CASSYRGHNEQFF
TRBV7-9,-,TRBJ2-2,CAGTGNGQNTGELFF
TRBV10-3,-,TRBJ1-3,CAISRTGVGNTIYF
TRBV13,-,TRBJ2-3,CACTGLAGGVASTDTQYF
TRBV4-3,-,TRBJ2-3,CASSQDREDTQYF
TRBV5-1,-,TRBJ2-6,CASSLWDRAGANVLTF
TRBV5-6,-,TRBJ2-3,CASSLSSDTQYF
TRBV18,-,TRBJ2-7,CASSPDRGLGYEQYF
TRBV5-5,-,TRBJ2-5,CASSLEVRMETQYF
TRBV5-1,-,TRBJ2-1,CASSFARTGGSYNEQFF
TRBV10-1,-,TRBJ2-2,CASMGLAGASWFGELFF
TRBV21-1,-,TRBJ2-4,CASSTGQRLAKNIQYF
TRBV5-1,-,TRBJ2-3,CASSFSSTDTQYF
TRBV18,-,TRBJ2-3,CASSPVPSTDTQYF
TRBV7-9,-,TRBJ2-1,CASSFSGRGIYNEQFF
TRBV29-1,-,TRBJ1-3,CSVSVNSGNTIYF
TRBV19,-,TRBJ2-1,CASSGVPSSYNEQFF
TRBV27,-,TRBJ2-2,CASSINLRTENTGELFF
TRBV6-5,-,TRBJ1-4,CASSTTWGEKLFF
TRBV7-7,-,TRBJ2-2,CASSRRTGSTGELFF